The clone carrying this T cell receptor beta chain was recorded many times. Its antigen is not identified. Trimming cost V 0 bases and J 2 bases, with 7 bases left between them. Germline CDR1 reads MNHEY; CDR2 reads SVGAGI. This CDR3 is 15 amino acids long. TCRalpha and TCRbeta libraries used 5'RACE with constant-segment primers and UMIs. Using its own MiXCR run on the 5' RACE reads, TCRdb lists one record per CDR3 protein. Of about half a million distinct CDR3 sequences listed, about 20% are singletons. The data were obtained in a study of T-cell memory formation after mild COVID-19. Study results and limitations: CD4+ clones that contracted lay mainly in CM and EM; CD8+ ones lay in EMRA. The authors left the SARS-CoV-2 specificity of second-wave clones peaking on day 37 unconfirmed.

The TCR comes from an adult woman who had mild COVID-19 (a few samples of this study predate the infection). Cell type and time point are not known. V gene TRBV6-5 combines with J gene TRBJ1-4; D call uncertain. Specimen: PBMCs or a T cell subset sorted from them (not recorded which). The CDR3 DNA sequence: TGTGCCAGCAGTTACTCGCTGTGGACTAATGAAAAACTGTTTTTT. Protein: CASSYSLWTNEKLFF.